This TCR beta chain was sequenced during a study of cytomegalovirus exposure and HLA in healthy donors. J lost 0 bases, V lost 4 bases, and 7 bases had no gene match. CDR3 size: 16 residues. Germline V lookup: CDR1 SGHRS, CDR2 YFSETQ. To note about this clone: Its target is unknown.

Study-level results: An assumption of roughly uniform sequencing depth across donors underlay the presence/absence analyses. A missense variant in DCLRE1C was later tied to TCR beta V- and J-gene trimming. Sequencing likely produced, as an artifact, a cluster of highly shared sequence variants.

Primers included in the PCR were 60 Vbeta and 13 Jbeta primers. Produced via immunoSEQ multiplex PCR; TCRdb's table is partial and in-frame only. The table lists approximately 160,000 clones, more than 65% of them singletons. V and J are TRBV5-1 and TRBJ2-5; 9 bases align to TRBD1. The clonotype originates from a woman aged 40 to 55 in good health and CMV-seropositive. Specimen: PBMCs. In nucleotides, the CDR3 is TGCGCCAGCAGCCACGGGACAGGGTGGGACCAAGAGACCCAGTACTTC. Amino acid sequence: CASSHGTGWDQETQYF.